Listed below are T cell receptor beta chains from one sample, sequenced in a study of response to subunit inactivated influenza vaccine. From the RT-PCR reads, TCRdb called clonotypes with MiXCR, one entry per CDR3 protein. The sample includes 150,000 to 200,000 distinct CDR3 sequences, approximately 12% seen only once; the top ten take roughly 29%. These sequences were also reported in another study, on T cells expressing NK-cell markers.

Sequenced material: CD8+ T cells sorted from PBMCs, taken 11 to 12 days after vaccination. The source is a man aged 45 to 65 who received an inactivated influenza vaccine. Each CDR3 is given with its conserved first and last residue. D genes are given only for firm matches.

j_call v_call d_call cdr3_aa
TRBJ1-5 TRBV12-2 . CASPQTGVWPQHF
TRBJ2-2 TRBV12-3/TRBV12-4 . CASSMEGASTGELFF
TRBJ2-7 TRBV7-2 . CASSFLAPAGSYEQYF
TRBJ2-3 TRBV10-3 . CAISEFLAGTSTDTQYF
TRBJ2-7 TRBV28 . CASSPPHRGRIQTTYEQYF
TRBJ2-1 TRBV12-3/TRBV12-4 TRBD2 CASSSGLRTYNEQFF
TRBJ1-5 TRBV29-1 . CSVVQGGSNQPQHF
TRBJ1-3 TRBV9 . CASSPSGISGNTIYF
TRBJ2-3 TRBV7-6 . CASSLGVASTDTQYF
TRBJ2-7 TRBV29-1 TRBD2 CSVRTGTSAYEQYF
TRBJ2-3 TRBV4-2 . CASSQDQPSNTDTQYF
TRBJ2-7 TRBV18 TRBD1 CASSPWGQVPYRRTYEQYF
TRBJ2-7 TRBV12-3/TRBV12-4 . CASSPPGHASYEQYF
TRBJ2-6 TRBV20-1 TRBD1 CSASPGQGSGANVLTF
TRBJ2-7 TRBV6-5 . CVVRGSPYEQYF
TRBJ1-2 TRBV27 . CASSPRTANLYGYTF
TRBJ2-5 TRBV5-6 . CASSWGRTVSQETQYF
TRBJ2-1 TRBV14 TRBD1 CASSPGTGILNEQFF
TRBJ2-5 TRBV20-1 . CSAARQGETEETQYF
TRBJ1-3 TRBV13 . CASSESGVGNTIYF
TRBJ1-5 TRBV18 . CASSPLRLTSLNSAASNQPQHF
TRBJ2-7 TRBV5-1 . CASSSGGLGYAQYF
TRBJ2-2 TRBV24-1 TRBD2 CATSDRRTLAGANTGELFF
TRBJ1-2 TRBV29-1 TRBD1 CSTGAEGVHGYTF
TRBJ2-3 TRBV4-3 . CASSQEAQGTDTQYF
TRBJ1-4 TRBV12-3/TRBV12-4 . CASSSLSRDFEEKLFF
TRBJ2-2 TRBV11-1 . CASSRTLEDTGELFF
TRBJ2-7 TRBV4-3 TRBD1 CASSLRAGTGITYEQYF
TRBJ2-5 TRBV27 . CASSPQNHQETQYF
TRBJ2-3 TRBV6-1 . CASSPEPFFGTDTQYF
TRBJ2-7 TRBV15 TRBD1 CATSRPQGAEQYF
TRBJ1-4 TRBV7-9 . CASSFLGGEGGEKLFF
TRBJ2-1 TRBV28 TRBD2 CASSQAGGYNEQFF
TRBJ2-7 TRBV27 TRBD1 CASSLRTGGDEQYF
TRBJ1-4 TRBV11-2 . CASSLMTTNEKLFF